The 32 T cell receptor beta chains given below trace back to one sample, sequenced in a study of cytomegalovirus exposure and HLA in healthy donors. A multiplex PCR was run with 60 Vbeta primers and 13 Jbeta primers. The method was immunoSEQ multiplex PCR; TCRdb's version includes in-frame clones alone and lacks a portion of them. In the table there are more than 60,000 clones, approximately 79% of which are singletons. Sequenced: PBMCs. The receptors come from a woman younger than 45 in good health and CMV-seronegative.

The chain has TRBV30 and TRBJ2-5; 8 nucleotides match TRBD1. The end of the DNA fits TRBJ2-7 better, so the J call may be wrong. The CDR3 spans 14 residues. Germline V gene lookup returns CDR1 GTSNPN and CDR2 SVGIG (reference sequence). The CDR3 sequence: CAWSTGQGSGEQYF. In DNA, the CDR3 is TGTGCCTGGAGTACCGGACAGGGTTCGGGCGAGCAGTACTTC.

This rearrangement joins TRBV29-1 to TRBJ1-1; D gene ambiguous. The CDR3 has 10 amino acids. V shed 7 bases and J shed 2 bases, with 5 bases lying between them. Germline V CDR1 and CDR2: SQVTM, ANQGSEA. CDR3 sequence (DNA): TGCAGCGCACACAACACTGAAGCTTTCTTT. It yields the protein CSAHNTEAFF.

DNA of the CDR3: TGTGCCAGCAGTTTTAGCTCTGGGGCCAACGTCCTGACTTTC. Its protein product is CASSFSSGANVLTF. This chain uses TRBV27 with TRBJ2-6; D is unresolved. Germline CDR1 and CDR2: MNHEY and SMNVEV (reference sequence). The germline V and J ends were trimmed by 3 bases and 0 bases, with 3 bases remaining between them. The CDR3 length is 14 residues.

The chain links TRBV4-1 to TRBJ2-3; D is perhaps TRBD2 (6 bases). The V and J ends lost 3 bases and 3 bases respectively, with 10 bases between them. The CDR3 totals 14 residues. Per germline, CDR1 MGHRA and CDR2 YSYEKL. CDR3 bases: TGCGCCAGCAGCCAGGAGGGGAGTACAGATACGCAGTATTTT. This codes for CASSQEGSTDTQYF.

This clone occurred a few times. This sequence joins TRBV19 and TRBJ2-5; D is perhaps TRBD1 (6 bases). CDR1 is LNHDA, CDR2 SQIVND, per germline (reference sequence). This CDR3 region has 16 residues. Trimming shortened V by 3 bases and J by 2 bases, and 16 bases separated the two germline ends. The CDR3 loop is CASSISQGRWQETQYF. The CDR3 coding sequence is TGTGCCAGTAGTATTAGTCAGGGGCGCTGGCAAGAGACCCAGTACTTC.

The chain is built from TRBV4-3 and TRBJ2-1; D not certain. With 0 bases removed from V and 6 bases from J, the gap between germline ends came to 3 bases. Germline assignment: CDR1 LGHNA and CDR2 YSLEER. The CDR3 is made up of 12 amino acids. CDR3: CASSQDLNEQFF. DNA of the CDR3: TGCGCCAGCAGCCAAGACCTCAATGAGCAGTTCTTC.

This chain links TRBV11-3 with TRBJ2-3; 8 bases agree with TRBD1. The junction had 3 bases not matched to a gene; V was cut back by 2 bases and J by 2 bases. CDR3 length equals 15 residues. Germline V gene lookup returns CDR1 SGHNT and CDR2 YENEEA. Here the CDR3 DNA reads TGTGCCAGCAGCTTACAGGGGGCGGACACAGATACGCAGTATTTT. The encoded protein is CASSLQGADTDTQYF. Supplemented by reference TRBV11-3 and TRBJ2-3, the full variable domain reads EAGVVQSPRYKIIEKKQPVAFWCNPISGHNTLYWYLQNLGQGPELLIRYENEEAVDDSQLPKDRFSAERLKGVDSTLKIQPAELGDSAVYLCASSLQGADTDTQYFGPGTRLTVL.

The chain is built from TRBV6-5 and TRBJ2-2; TRBD1 agrees at 7 bases. V lost 6 bases to trimming and J lost 0 bases; unmatched junction nucleotides: 1. Germline V gene lookup returns CDR1 MNHEY and CDR2 SVGAGI. The CDR3 is 14 residues long. CDR3 coding DNA: TGTGCCAGCAGGGGGACAGCGAACACCGGGGAGCTGTTTTTT. Translating it yields CASRGTANTGELFF.

The chain links TRBV4-1 to TRBJ2-3; 11 positions agree with TRBD2. Germline V gene data show CDR1 as MGHRA and CDR2 as YSYEKL. Trimming took 5 bases from V and 4 from J; bases not matched to a gene: 2. The CDR3 consists of 14 residues. CDR3 DNA sequence: TGCGCCAGCAGCGGTAGCGGGAGGGCAGATACGCAGTATTTT. It encodes CASSGSGRADTQYF.

The V call is TRBV5-4, the J call TRBJ1-1; TRBD1 is a possible D gene (5 bases). CDR1 is SGHNT, CDR2 YYREEE, per germline (reference sequence). Trimming stripped 4 bases from V and 4 bases from J, with 14 bases between. The CDR3 has 14 amino acids. The CDR3 region is CASSQTQGGTEAFF. The CDR3 coding sequence is TGTGCCAGCAGCCAGACTCAGGGTGGCACTGAAGCTTTCTTT.

This clone was observed a handful of times. The chain recombines TRBV30 with TRBJ1-2; 12 bases align to TRBD1. The CDR3 covers 15 residues. After removal of 5 bases from V and 6 bases from J, the junction contained 10 bases not matched to a gene. CDR1 GTSNPN and CDR2 SVGIG come from the germline V gene (reference sequence). CDR3 coding DNA: TGTGCCTGGGGGGAGAATTGGGACAGGGGGCATGGCTACACCTTC. Amino acid sequence: CAWGENWDRGHGYTF.

The V and J genes are TRBV30 and TRBJ2-2, with a tentative D call TRBD2 (6 bases). The germline gives CDR1 GTSNPN, CDR2 SVGIG (reference sequence). This CDR3 has 13 amino acids. V lost 8 bases to trimming and J lost 5 bases, with 15 bases between them. The CDR3 region has the DNA TGTGCCGGCGGGACCGGCCCAACCGGGGAGCTGTTTTTT. Its protein is CAGGTGPTGELFF.

The rearrangement uses TRBV18 and TRBJ2-2; 14 bases line up with TRBD2. The CDR3 has 16 residues. V lost 5 bases to trimming and J lost 4 bases; unmatched junction nucleotides: 3. CDR1 is KGHSH, CDR2 LQKENI, per germline. The CDR3 region has the DNA TGTGCCAGCTCAGCGGGACTAGCGGGAGTCACCGGGGAGCTGTTTTTT. It encodes CASSAGLAGVTGELFF. The whole variable domain, remainder taken from reference TRBV18 and TRBJ2-2, is NAGVMQNPRHLVRRRGQEARLRCSPMKGHSHVYWYRQLPEEGLKFMVYLQKENIIDESGMPKERFSAEFPKEGPSILRIQQVVRGDSAAYFCASSAGLAGVTGELFFGEGSRLTVL.

This sequence joins TRBV7-2 and TRBJ2-2; D is undetermined. V was clipped by 1 base and J by 2 bases, with 5 bases between them. Germline CDR1 SGHTA, CDR2 FQGNSA. The CDR3 is made up of 14 amino acids. The CDR3 nucleotides are TGTGCCAGCAGCTTAGTCAGAAACACCGGGGAGCTGTTTTTT. The encoded protein is CASSLVRNTGELFF.

The J gene is TRBJ1-5, the V gene TRBV27, with TRBD1 identical over 11 bases. Germline CDR1 reads MNHEY; CDR2 reads SMNVEV (reference sequence). V dropped 4 bases and J dropped 2; count of bases not matched to a gene: 10. This CDR3 contains 18 residues. CDR3 coding DNA: TGTGCCAGCAGTTCCTCGGACAGGGGGCGAGGCGGCAATCAGCCCCAGCATTTT. Residues: CASSSSDRGRGGNQPQHF.

The genes are TRBV2 and TRBJ1-5; D is ambiguous. Looked up from germline, CDR1 is SNHLY and CDR2 is FYNNEI. The V and J ends lost 3 bases and 0 bases respectively, with 6 bases between them. The CDR3 consists of 14 residues. The CDR3 coding sequence is TGTGCCAGCAGTGACGGGGATAGCAATCAGCCCCAGCATTTT. Its translation: CASSDGDSNQPQHF.

The chain couples TRBV30 to TRBJ1-2; D uncertain. The CDR3 extends over 15 amino acids. The ends were cut back, 2 bases at V and 6 bases at J, with 19 bases in the middle. Germline CDR1 and CDR2: GTSNPN and SVGIG (reference sequence). DNA for the CDR3: TGTGCCTGGAGTAAGTCGGTCGGTCGGGATCATGGCTACACCTTC. Its protein is CAWSKSVGRDHGYTF.

This chain uses TRBV7-2 with TRBJ2-3; a possible D gene is TRBD2 (6 bases). CDR1 and CDR2 from the germline V gene are SGHTA and FQGNSA. The CDR3 is 20 amino acids. Trimming pared 0 bases from V and 2 bases from J, leaving 24 bases between. The DNA of the CDR3 is TGTGCCAGCAGCTTAGCGGGCCCCCTTGTGGTAGCGGCCTCCACAGATACGCAGTATTTT. Protein: CASSLAGPLVVAASTDTQYF. The variable domain in full, with the rest retrieved from reference TRBV7-2 and TRBJ2-3, is GAGVSQSPSNKVTEKGKDVELRCDPISGHTALYWYRQSLGQGLEFLIYFQGNSAPDKSGLPSDRFSAERTGGSVSTLTIQRTQQEDSAVYLCASSLAGPLVVAASTDTQYFGPGTRLTVL.

This clone was recorded once. The chain employs TRBV20-1 and TRBJ1-3; no firm D call. Trimming took off 7 bases at V and 1 base at J, with 5 bases between the two ends. CDR3 length: 11 residues. The V gene's germline CDR1 is DFQATT and CDR2 SNEGSKA (reference sequence). CDR3 residues: CSVNSGNTIYF. The CDR3 DNA reads TGCAGTGTCAATTCTGGAAACACCATATATTTT.

The chain uses TRBV30 and TRBJ1-2; tentatively, D is TRBD1 (6 bases). Trimming left V 5 bases short and J 4 bases short, with 17 bases between. Germline CDR1 GTSNPN, CDR2 SVGIG (reference sequence). This CDR3 has 14 residues. CDR3 loop: CAWGTQSTLYGYTF. The DNA for the CDR3 is TGTGCCTGGGGGACACAGTCAACACTCTATGGCTACACCTTC.

The rearrangement uses TRBV5-1 and TRBJ1-1, with D unclear. The CDR3 has 12 amino acids. V lost 1 base and J 6 bases, leaving 7 bases between the germline ends. Germline V gives CDR1 SGHRS, CDR2 YFSETQ. The CDR3 reads CASSLPGSEAFF. The CDR3 DNA reads as TGCGCCAGCAGCTTGCCGGGTTCTGAAGCTTTCTTT.

The CDR3 here is CAISDGGRQVFYEQYV. DNA of the CDR3: TGTGCCATCAGTGATGGGGGCAGACAAGTTTTTTACGAGCAGTACGTC. The chain employs TRBV10-3 and TRBJ2-7; tentative D call: TRBD1 (6 bases). Germline values: CDR1 ENHRY, CDR2 SYGVKD. The germline V and J ends were trimmed by 3 bases and 4 bases, with 19 bases remaining between them. The CDR3 is 16 amino acids.

The chain recombines TRBV5-5 with TRBJ1-5; D call uncertain. The V gene lost 5 bases and the J gene lost 0 bases, with 9 bases spanning the gap. The CDR3 consists of 14 residues. Per the germline V gene, CDR1 is SGHKS and CDR2 is YYEKEE (reference sequence). Here the CDR3 reads CASSPGDSNQPQHF. DNA of the CDR3: TGTGCCAGCAGTCCAGGCGATAGCAATCAGCCCCAGCATTTT.

In this sample, this clone turned up a few times. V and J are TRBV28 and TRBJ2-3, with TRBD2 identical over 9 bases. The germline V gene has CDR1 MDHEN and CDR2 SYDVKM. V lost 4 bases, J lost 1 base, and 9 bases stayed unmatched. This CDR3 comprises 17 residues. The CDR3 bases are TGTGCCAGCAGTTCCCCCTGGGCGGGAGGGGGCACAGATACGCAGTATTTT. It yields the protein CASSSPWAGGGTDTQYF.

There are a few counts of this clone. The rearrangement links TRBV30 to TRBJ1-1; D uncertain. The CDR3 has 12 amino acids. V dropped 3 bases and J dropped 3 bases, with 8 bases sitting between them. The germline V gene has CDR1 GTSNPN and CDR2 SVGIG (reference sequence). The CDR3 loop reads CAWRYTDTEAFF. The CDR3 bases are TGTGCCTGGAGATACACAGACACTGAAGCTTTCTTT.

The rearrangement links TRBV19 to TRBJ2-1; D is possibly TRBD1 (5 bases). V gave up 5 bases and J gave up 7 bases, with 12 bases separating them. The V gene's germline CDR1 is LNHDA and CDR2 SQIVND (reference sequence). This CDR3 comprises 13 residues. The CDR3 DNA follows: TGTGCCAGTAGTCAAGACAGTTGGAATGAGCAGTTCTTC. Protein sequence: CASSQDSWNEQFF. Supplemented by reference TRBV19 and TRBJ2-1, the full variable domain reads DGGITQSPKYLFRKEGQNVTLSCEQNLNHDAMYWYRQDPGQGLRLIYYSQIVNDFQKGDIAEGYSVSREKKESFPLTVTSAQKNPTAFYLCASSQDSWNEQFFGPGTRLTVL.

In regard to this clone: Different DNA sequences within this sample yield the same CDR3. CDR3 nucleotide sequence: TGCGCCAGCAGCCCTCGGACTAGCGGGGGCACAGATACGCAGTATTTT. It codes for CASSPRTSGGTDTQYF. V gene TRBV5-1 combines with J gene TRBJ2-3; 12 bases are shared with TRBD2. Germline trimming cut 4 bases from V and 1 base from J; bases unmatched to any gene: 4. The CDR3 loop spans 16 amino acids. The germline gives CDR1 SGHRS, CDR2 YFSETQ. Full variable domain (outside the CDR3, taken from reference TRBV5-1 and TRBJ2-3): KAGVTQTPRYLIKTRGQQVTLSCSPISGHRSVSWYQQTPGQGLQFLFEYFSETQRNKGNFPGRFSGRQFSNSRSEMNVSTLELGDSALYLCASSPRTSGGTDTQYFGPGTRLTVL.

The chain links TRBV14 to TRBJ2-3, with 8 bases fitting TRBD1. The germline gives CDR1 SGHDN, CDR2 FVKESK. The CDR3 extends over 14 amino acids. The V gene end was trimmed by 0 bases and the J gene end by 4 bases; junction bases not matched to a gene: 0. The CDR3 loop is CASSQETGADTQYF. DNA of the CDR3: TGTGCCAGCAGCCAAGAGACAGGGGCAGATACGCAGTATTTT.

The chain combines TRBV19 with TRBJ2-1, with 9 positions matching TRBD1. V shed 5 bases, J shed 4 bases, and the junction held 6 bases outside the gene matches. Germline V CDR1 and CDR2: LNHDA, SQIVND (reference sequence). This CDR3 has 15 residues. CDR3 in DNA: TGTGCCAGTAGTTTTAACAGGGGGCTGTACAATGAGCAGTTCTTC. This translates into CASSFNRGLYNEQFF.

This clone was detected only a few times. The chain links TRBV27 to TRBJ1-5; 8 bases match TRBD1. The CDR3 contains 14 residues. V dropped 3 bases and J dropped 6; count of bases not matched to a gene: 4. Germline V gene sequence: CDR1 MNHEY, CDR2 SMNVEV (reference sequence). The CDR3 is CASSFGQGSQPQHF. The CDR3 DNA reads TGTGCCAGCAGTTTCGGACAGGGAAGTCAGCCCCAGCATTTT.

This chain uses TRBV7-2 with TRBJ2-3, with 12 bases identical to TRBD2. There are 16 residues in the CDR3. Germline assignment: CDR1 SGHTA and CDR2 FQGNSA. The junction had 3 bases not matched to a gene; V was cut back by 0 bases and J by 5 bases. CDR3 sequence: CASSLAPSGGGDTQYF. The CDR3 DNA follows: TGTGCCAGCAGCTTAGCGCCTAGCGGGGGGGGAGATACGCAGTATTTT.

The chain combines TRBV5-6 with TRBJ1-2; D may be TRBD1 (5 bases). Germline CDR1 and CDR2: SGHDT and YYEEEE. V was clipped by 2 bases and J by 9 bases, with 17 bases between them. The CDR3 sequence is 14 residues long. CDR3 nucleotide sequence: TGTGCCAGCAGCTTCTTTCAGGGTGGTATAAGCTACACCTTC. Protein product: CASSFFQGGISYTF.